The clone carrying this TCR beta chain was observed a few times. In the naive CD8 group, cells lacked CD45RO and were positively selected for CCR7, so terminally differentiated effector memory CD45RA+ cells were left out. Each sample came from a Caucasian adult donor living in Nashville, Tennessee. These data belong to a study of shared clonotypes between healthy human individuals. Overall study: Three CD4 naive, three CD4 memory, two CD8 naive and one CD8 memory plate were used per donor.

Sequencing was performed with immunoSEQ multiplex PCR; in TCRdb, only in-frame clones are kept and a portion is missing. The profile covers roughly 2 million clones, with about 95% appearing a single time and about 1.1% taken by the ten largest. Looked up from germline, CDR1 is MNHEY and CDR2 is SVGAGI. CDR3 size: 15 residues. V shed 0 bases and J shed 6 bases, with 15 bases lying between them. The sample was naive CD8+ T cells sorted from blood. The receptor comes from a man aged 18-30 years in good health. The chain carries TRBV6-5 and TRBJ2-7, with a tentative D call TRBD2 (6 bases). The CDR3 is CASSYSEGSLGEQYF. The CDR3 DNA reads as TGTGCCAGCAGTTACTCGGAGGGCTCTCTGGGCGAGCAGTACTTC.